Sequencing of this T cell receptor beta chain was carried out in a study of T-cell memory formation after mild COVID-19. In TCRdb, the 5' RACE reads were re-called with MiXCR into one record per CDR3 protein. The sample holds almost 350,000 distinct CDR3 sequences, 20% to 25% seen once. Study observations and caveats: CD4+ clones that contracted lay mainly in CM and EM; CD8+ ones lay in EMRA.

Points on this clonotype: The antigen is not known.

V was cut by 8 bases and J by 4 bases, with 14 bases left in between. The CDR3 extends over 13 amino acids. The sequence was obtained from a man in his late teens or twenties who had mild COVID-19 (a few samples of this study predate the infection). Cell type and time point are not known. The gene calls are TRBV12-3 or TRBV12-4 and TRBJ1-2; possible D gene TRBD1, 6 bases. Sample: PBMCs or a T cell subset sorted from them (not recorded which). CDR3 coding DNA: TGTGCCAGCTCCCACGAGGGGGGCTATGGCTACACCTTC. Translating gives CASSHEGGYGYTF.